This paragraph reports one TCR beta chain. This sample stems from a study of blood T cell repertoires in COVID-19. The CDR3 sequence is 15 residues long. Germline CDR1 is MNHEY and CDR2 is SMNVEV (reference sequence). V lost 3 bases, J lost 0 bases, and 11 bases lay in between. Assay used: immunoSEQ multiplex PCR; TCRdb lists only in-frame clones, some missing. The sample has about 140,000 clones, roughly 86% seen once; the top ten hold 1.5% to 2%. Material: peripheral blood. The TCR originated in a man between 70 and 80 years old with acute or convalescent COVID-19. The chain has TRBV27 and TRBJ1-1; D might be TRBD1 (5 bases). CDR3 protein: CASSLEGRLNTEAFF. The CDR3, as DNA: TGTGCCAGCAGTTTGGAGGGGAGGTTGAACACTGAAGCTTTCTTT.